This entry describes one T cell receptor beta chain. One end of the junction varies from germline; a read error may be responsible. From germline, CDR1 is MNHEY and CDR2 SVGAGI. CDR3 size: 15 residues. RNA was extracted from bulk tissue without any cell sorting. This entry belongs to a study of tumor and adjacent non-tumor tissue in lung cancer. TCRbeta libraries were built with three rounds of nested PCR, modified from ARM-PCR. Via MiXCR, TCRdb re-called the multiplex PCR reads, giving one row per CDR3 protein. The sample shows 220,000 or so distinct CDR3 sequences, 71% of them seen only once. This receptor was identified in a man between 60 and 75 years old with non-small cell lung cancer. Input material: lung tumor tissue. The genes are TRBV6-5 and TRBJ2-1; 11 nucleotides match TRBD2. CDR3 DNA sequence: TGTGCCAGCAGTCGACTAGCGGGGACCTACGATGAGCAGTTCTTC. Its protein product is CASSRLAGTYDEQFF.